This T cell receptor (beta chain) was captured by sequencing in a study of response to subunit inactivated influenza vaccine. The study's findings and limits: New T cells are recruited in small numbers by each seasonal influenza vaccination, according to the authors' suggestion.

Deletions cut 5 bases from V and 4 bases from J, with 15 bases between. Per the germline V gene, CDR1 is DFQATT and CDR2 is SNEGSKA (reference sequence). This CDR3 contains 14 residues. In regard to this clonotype: Its matching antigen is unknown.

TCRdb reanalysed the RT-PCR reads using MiXCR and keeps one entry per CDR3 protein. Of about 780,000 distinct CDR3 sequences in the sample, 18% were seen once. The sequence came from a man aged 45-65 years who received an inactivated influenza vaccine. The rearrangement links TRBV20-1 to TRBJ2-1; a weak D match, TRBD2 (6 bases). Sequenced here: PBMCs from blood, sampled 5 days after vaccination. CDR3 DNA sequence: TGCAGTGCTGCAGCGGGCCCAATGTACAATGAGCAGTTCTTC. Its translation: CSAAAGPMYNEQFF.